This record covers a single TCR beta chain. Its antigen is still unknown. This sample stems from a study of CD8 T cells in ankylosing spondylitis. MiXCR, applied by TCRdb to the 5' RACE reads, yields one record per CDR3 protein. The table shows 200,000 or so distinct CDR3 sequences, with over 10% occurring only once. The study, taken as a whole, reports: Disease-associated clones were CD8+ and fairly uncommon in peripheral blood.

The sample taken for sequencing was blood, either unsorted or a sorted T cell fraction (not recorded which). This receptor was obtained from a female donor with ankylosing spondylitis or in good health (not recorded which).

CDR3 nucleotides: TGCAGTGCCGCCTCGGGACTAGCGAACACCGGGGAGCTGTTTTTT. Translating gives CSAASGLANTGELFF. This chain links TRBV20-1 with TRBJ2-2; 8 bases match TRBD2. This CDR3 is built from 15 residues. The germline V gene has CDR1 DFQATT and CDR2 SNEGSKA (reference sequence). J was trimmed by 0 bases and V by 6 bases; bases with no gene match: 6.